The 7 T cell receptor beta chains listed next were all sequenced from one sample in a study of blood T cells in healthy people across ages. Primed by a sample-barcoded 5' primer and a J-beta primer mix, a second PCR proceeded for about 7 to 11 cycles. TCRdb called the 5' RACE reads again in MiXCR, with one record for every CDR3 protein. The sample carries hundreds of thousands of distinct CDR3 sequences, about 42% recorded once. Sequenced: blood. The source of these receptors is a woman aged 55-69 years in good health.

The rearrangement links TRBV7-2 to TRBJ1-5; the D gene is possibly TRBD1 (5 bases). Trimming pared 5 bases from V and 6 bases from J, leaving 14 bases between. This CDR3 spans 14 amino acids. Germline CDR1 reads SGHTA; CDR2 reads FQGNSA. The CDR3 nucleotides are TGTGCCAGCAGCCACAGCCCAGGGATTCAGCCCCAGCATTTT. Translated: CASSHSPGIQPQHF.

This clonotype turned up a few times. CDR3 sequence reads: CAISESKSGGKNGYTF. CDR3 in DNA: TGTGCCATCAGTGAGTCGAAGTCTGGGGGAAAAAATGGCTACACCTTC. The chain carries TRBV10-3 and TRBJ1-2; D may be TRBD1 (5 bases). CDR3 length equals 16 residues. Trimming took 0 bases from V and 6 from J, leaving 17 bases between them. The germline V gene encodes CDR1 ENHRY and CDR2 SYGVKD.

The J gene is TRBJ2-1, the V gene TRBV3-1, with D perhaps TRBD2 (5 bases). CDR3 length: 14 amino acids. The ends were cut back, 4 bases at V and 6 bases at J, with 13 bases in the middle. Germline-derived CDR1 and CDR2 are LGHDT and YNNKEL (reference sequence). CDR3 sequence: CASSRASFSNEQFF. CDR3 bases: TGTGCCAGCAGCCGGGCTAGCTTTTCCAATGAGCAGTTCTTC.

This clonotype has ten or more counts. The rearrangement links TRBV9 to TRBJ2-3; D assignment may be TRBD1 or TRBD2 (7 bases each). The CDR3 spans 15 residues. Trimming took off 3 bases at V and 5 bases at J, with 16 bases between the two ends. In germline, CDR1 is SGDLS, CDR2 YYNGEE. This chain's CDR3 is CASSGQGRGGDTQYF. CDR3 DNA sequence: TGTGCCAGCAGCGGACAGGGTAGGGGGGGAGATACGCAGTATTTT.

The genes are TRBV3-1 and TRBJ2-5, with D perhaps TRBD1 (6 bases). Germline V gives CDR1 LGHDT, CDR2 YNNKEL (reference sequence). The CDR3 consists of 14 residues. Between the trimmed V and J ends, which lost 3 bases and 11 bases, there was a span of 19 bases. CDR3 loop: CASSQTGDSNEQYF. The CDR3 nucleotides read TGTGCCAGCAGCCAGACAGGAGACTCCAATGAGCAGTACTTC.

In this sample, this clonotype turned up a few times. This chain uses TRBV13 with TRBJ1-4; TRBD1 matches at 9 bases. CDR1 and CDR2 from the germline V gene are PRHDT and FYEKMQ (reference sequence). Germline trimming cut 3 bases from V and 6 bases from J; bases unmatched to any gene: 2. The CDR3 spans 14 residues. The DNA of the CDR3 is TGTGCCAGCAGCTTCCGGGACAGGGATGAAAAACTGTTTTTT. Translated, it gives CASSFRDRDEKLFF.

This clonotype appeared many times. The chain carries TRBV3-1 and TRBJ2-7, with D possibly being TRBD2 (6 bases). In germline, CDR1 is LGHDT, CDR2 YNNKEL (reference sequence). This CDR3 contains 15 residues. V lost 0 bases to trimming and J lost 3 bases, with 12 bases between them. The CDR3 reads CASSQDLSGVYEQYF. CDR3 sequence (DNA): TGTGCCAGCAGCCAAGATCTCTCGGGGGTCTACGAGCAGTACTTC.